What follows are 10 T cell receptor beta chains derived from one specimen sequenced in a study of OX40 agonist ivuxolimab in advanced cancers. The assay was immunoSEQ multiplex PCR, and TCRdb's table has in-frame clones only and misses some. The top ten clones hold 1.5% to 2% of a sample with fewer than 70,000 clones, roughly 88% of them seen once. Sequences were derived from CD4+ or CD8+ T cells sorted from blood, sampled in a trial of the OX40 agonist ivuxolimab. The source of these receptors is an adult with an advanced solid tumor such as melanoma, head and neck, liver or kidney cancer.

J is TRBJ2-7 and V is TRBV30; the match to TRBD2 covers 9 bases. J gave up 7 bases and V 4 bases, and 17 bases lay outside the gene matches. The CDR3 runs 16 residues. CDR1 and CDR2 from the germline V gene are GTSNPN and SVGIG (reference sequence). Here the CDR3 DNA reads TGTGCCTGGACCCGCGGGGGGGGAACAGGGCTGGGGGAGCAGTACTTC. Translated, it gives CAWTRGGGTGLGEQYF.

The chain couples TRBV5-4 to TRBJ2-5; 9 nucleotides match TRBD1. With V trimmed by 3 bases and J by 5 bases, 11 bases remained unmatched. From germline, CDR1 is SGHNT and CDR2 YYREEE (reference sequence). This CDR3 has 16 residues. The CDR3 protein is CASSSGRDRAEETQYF. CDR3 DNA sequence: TGTGCCAGCAGCTCTGGCCGGGACAGGGCAGAGGAGACCCAGTACTTC.

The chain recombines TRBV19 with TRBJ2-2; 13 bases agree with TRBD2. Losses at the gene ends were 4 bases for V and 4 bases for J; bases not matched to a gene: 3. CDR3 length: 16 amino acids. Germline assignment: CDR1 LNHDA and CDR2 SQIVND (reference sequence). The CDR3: CASSTGLAGFTGELFF. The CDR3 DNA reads TGTGCCAGTAGTACGGGACTAGCGGGATTCACCGGGGAGCTGTTTTTT. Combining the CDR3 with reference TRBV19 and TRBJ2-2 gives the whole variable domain DGGITQSPKYLFRKEGQNVTLSCEQNLNHDAMYWYRQDPGQGLRLIYYSQIVNDFQKGDIAEGYSVSREKKESFPLTVTSAQKNPTAFYLCASSTGLAGFTGELFFGEGSRLTVL.

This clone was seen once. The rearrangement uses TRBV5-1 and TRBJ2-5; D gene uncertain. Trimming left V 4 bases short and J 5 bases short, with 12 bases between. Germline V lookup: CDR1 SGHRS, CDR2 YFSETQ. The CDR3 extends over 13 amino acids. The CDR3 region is CASSPRARETQYF. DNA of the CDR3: TGCGCCAGCAGCCCGAGAGCCCGGGAGACCCAGTACTTC.

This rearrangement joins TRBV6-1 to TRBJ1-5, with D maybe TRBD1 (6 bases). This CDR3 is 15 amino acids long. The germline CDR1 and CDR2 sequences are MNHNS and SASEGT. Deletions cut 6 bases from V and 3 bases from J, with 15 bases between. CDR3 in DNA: TGTGCCAGCAGGGGGCCGGGACAAGTCAATCAGCCCCAGCATTTT. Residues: CASRGPGQVNQPQHF.

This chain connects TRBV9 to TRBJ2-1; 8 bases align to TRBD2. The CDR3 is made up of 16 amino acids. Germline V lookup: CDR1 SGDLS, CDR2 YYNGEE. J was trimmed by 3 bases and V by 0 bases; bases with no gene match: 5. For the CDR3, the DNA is TGTGCCAGCAGCGTAGGAGGTAGCGGGAACTACAATGAGCAGTTCTTC. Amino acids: CASSVGGSGNYNEQFF.

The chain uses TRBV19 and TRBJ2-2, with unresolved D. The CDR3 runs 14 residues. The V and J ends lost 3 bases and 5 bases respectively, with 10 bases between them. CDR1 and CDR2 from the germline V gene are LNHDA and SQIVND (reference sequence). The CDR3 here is CASSIMGSTGELFF. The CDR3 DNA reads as TGTGCCAGTAGTATCATGGGGTCTACCGGGGAGCTGTTTTTT.

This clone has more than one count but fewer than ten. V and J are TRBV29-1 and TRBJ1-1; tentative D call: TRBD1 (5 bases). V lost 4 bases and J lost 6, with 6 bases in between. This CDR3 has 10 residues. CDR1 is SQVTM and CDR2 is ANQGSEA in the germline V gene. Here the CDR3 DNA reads TGCAGCGTTGCGGGACCTGAAGCTTTCTTT. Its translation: CSVAGPEAFF.

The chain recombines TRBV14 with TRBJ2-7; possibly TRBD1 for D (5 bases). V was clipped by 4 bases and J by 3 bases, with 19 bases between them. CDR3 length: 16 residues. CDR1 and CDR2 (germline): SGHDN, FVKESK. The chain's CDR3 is CASSLERTRSYYEQYF. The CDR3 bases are TGTGCCAGCAGCCTTGAGAGGACAAGATCCTACTACGAGCAGTACTTC. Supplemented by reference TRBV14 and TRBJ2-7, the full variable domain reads EAGVTQFPSHSVIEKGQTVTLRCDPISGHDNLYWYRRVMGKEIKFLLHFVKESKQDESGMPNNRFLAERTGGTYSTLKVQPAELEDSGVYFCASSLERTRSYYEQYFGPGTRLTVT.

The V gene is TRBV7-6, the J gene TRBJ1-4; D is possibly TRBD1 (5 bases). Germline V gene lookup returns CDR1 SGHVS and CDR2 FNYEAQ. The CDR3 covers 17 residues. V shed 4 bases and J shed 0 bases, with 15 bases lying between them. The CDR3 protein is CASSSIGGAATNEKLFF. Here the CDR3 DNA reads TGTGCCAGCAGCTCCATCGGAGGGGCAGCAACTAATGAAAAACTGTTTTTT.